This T cell receptor beta chain is from a study of blood T cell repertoires in COVID-19. Study overall: PBMCs, B-cell-depleted T cells, or T cells were the source of the cDNA or gDNA that made up the material.

Profiled with immunoSEQ multiplex PCR; TCRdb holds only in-frame clones, not every one. The sample has about 160,000 clones, 60% to 85% seen once. This clone has just a few counts. The CDR3 is 15 residues long. Germline CDR1 and CDR2: MNHEY and SVGAGI. Germline trimming cut 6 bases from V and 5 bases from J; bases unmatched to any gene: 8. J is TRBJ1-5 and V is TRBV6-5; 9 bases line up with TRBD1. This receptor was obtained from a man in his sixties with acute or convalescent COVID-19. Sequenced material: peripheral blood. The CDR3 bases are TGTGCCAGCAGACAACAGGGGGCAGGAGATCAGCCCCAGCATTTT. Its translation is CASRQQGAGDQPQHF.